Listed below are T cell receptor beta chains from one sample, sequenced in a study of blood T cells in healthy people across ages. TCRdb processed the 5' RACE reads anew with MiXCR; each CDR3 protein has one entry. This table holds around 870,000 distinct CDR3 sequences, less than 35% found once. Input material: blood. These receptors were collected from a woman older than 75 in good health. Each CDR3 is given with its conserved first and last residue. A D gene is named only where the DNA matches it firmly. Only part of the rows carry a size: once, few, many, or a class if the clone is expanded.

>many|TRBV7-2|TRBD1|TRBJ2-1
TGTGCCAGCAGCTCGCCTATGGGACAGGGGGCTTATGAGCAGTTCTTC
CASSSPMGQGAYEQFF
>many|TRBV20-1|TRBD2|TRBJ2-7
TGCAGTCCTAGGACTAGCGGGGGCTACGAGCAGTACTTC
CSPRTSGGYEQYF
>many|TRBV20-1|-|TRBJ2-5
TGCAGTGCTAGAGATCCGAAGGGGAGCCAAGAGACCCAGTACTTC
CSARDPKGSQETQYF
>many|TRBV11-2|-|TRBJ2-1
TGTGCCAGCAGCTTTAACCCCGGTCAGAATGAGCAGTTCTTC
CASSFNPGQNEQFF
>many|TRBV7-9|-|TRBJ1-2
TGTGCCAGCAGCTTAAAGGAAAGAGTGGGCTACACCTTC
CASSLKERVGYTF
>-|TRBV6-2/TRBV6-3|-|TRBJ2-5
TGTGCCAGCAGTTACGGTGGGGGGTACAATGAGCAGTACTTC
CASSYGGGYNEQYF
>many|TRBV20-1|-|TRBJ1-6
TGCAGTGCCGAGGAGGGGCGGCGGACAGCTGCTTCACCCCTCCACTTT
CSAEEGRRTAASPLHF
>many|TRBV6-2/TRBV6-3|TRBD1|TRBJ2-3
TGTGCCAGCAGTCTCCGGACCGGACAGGGGTTGAAGTATTTT
CASSLRTGQGLKYF
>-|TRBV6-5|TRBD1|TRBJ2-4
TGTGCCAGCAGTAAAACAGGGGAAAGCAACATTCAGTACTTC
CASSKTGESNIQYF
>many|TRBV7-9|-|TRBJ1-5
TGTGCCAGCAGCCCTCAGGTTAATCAGCCCCAGCATTTT
CASSPQVNQPQHF